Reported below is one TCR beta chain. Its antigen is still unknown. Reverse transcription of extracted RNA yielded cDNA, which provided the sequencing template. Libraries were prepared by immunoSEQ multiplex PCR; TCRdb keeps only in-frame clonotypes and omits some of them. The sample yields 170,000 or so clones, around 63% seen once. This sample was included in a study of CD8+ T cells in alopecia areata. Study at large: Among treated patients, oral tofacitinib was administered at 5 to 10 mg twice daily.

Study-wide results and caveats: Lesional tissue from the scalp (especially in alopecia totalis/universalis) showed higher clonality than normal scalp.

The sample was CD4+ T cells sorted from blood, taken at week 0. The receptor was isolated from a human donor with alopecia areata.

The CDR3 DNA follows: TGTGCCAGCATAGGATCAAACTCTGGAAACACCATATATTTT. Its translation is CASIGSNSGNTIYF. The rearrangement links TRBV2 to TRBJ1-3; D is unclear. V gave up 7 bases and J gave up 0 bases, with 10 bases separating them. CDR3 length equals 14 residues. Germline V gene lookup returns CDR1 SNHLY and CDR2 FYNNEI.